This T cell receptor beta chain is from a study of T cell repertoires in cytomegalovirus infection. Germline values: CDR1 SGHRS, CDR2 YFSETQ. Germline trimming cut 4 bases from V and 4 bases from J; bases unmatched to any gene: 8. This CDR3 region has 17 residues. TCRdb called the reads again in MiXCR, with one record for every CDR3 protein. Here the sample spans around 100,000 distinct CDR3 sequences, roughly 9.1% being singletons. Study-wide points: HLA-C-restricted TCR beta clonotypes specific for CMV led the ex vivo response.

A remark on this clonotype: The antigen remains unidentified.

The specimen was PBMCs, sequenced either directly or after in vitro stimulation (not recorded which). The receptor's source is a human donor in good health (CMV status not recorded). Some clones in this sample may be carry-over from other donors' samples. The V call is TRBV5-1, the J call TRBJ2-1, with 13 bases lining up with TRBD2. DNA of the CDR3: TGCGCCAGCAGCAAGGGGGGACTAGCGGGGATATACAATGAGCAGTTCTTC. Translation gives CASSKGGLAGIYNEQFF. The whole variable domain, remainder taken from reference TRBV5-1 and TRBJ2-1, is KAGVTQTPRYLIKTRGQQVTLSCSPISGHRSVSWYQQTPGQGLQFLFEYFSETQRNKGNFPGRFSGRQFSNSRSEMNVSTLELGDSALYLCASSKGGLAGIYNEQFFGPGTRLTVL.